This TCR beta chain appears in the sequencing data of a study of blood T cell repertoires in COVID-19. In the study overall: Acute-phase and convalescent COVID-19 samples originated in the United States, Italy and Spain. The analysed material was cDNA or gDNA that came from T cells, B-cell-depleted T cells, or PBMCs.

CDR1 SGHDN and CDR2 FVKESK come from the germline V gene. The CDR3 loop spans 15 amino acids. V lost 1 base to trimming and J lost 3 bases; unmatched junction nucleotides: 4. Original data processing: Reference gene primers were amplified, and this amplification served to estimate nucleated cell counts. Sequenced by immunoSEQ multiplex PCR; TCRdb stores in-frame clones only, minus some. From that table come the V and J calls and clone size; the DNA was used to work out D and trimming. The data contain about 180,000 clones, about 91% of them singletons. Sequencing used peripheral blood. The receptor's source is a woman under 40 with acute or convalescent COVID-19. This sequence joins TRBV14 and TRBJ2-7; 9 bases line up with TRBD1. The CDR3 DNA follows: TGTGCCAGCAGCCAAGCGGCGACAGGGGGCTACGAGCAGTACTTC. Translation: CASSQAATGGYEQYF.